This T cell receptor beta chain emerged from a study of identical twins. The CDR3 consists of 15 residues. V lost 6 bases, J lost 7 bases, and 7 bases stayed unmatched. CDR1 and CDR2 (germline): SGHAT, FQNNGV. A single record per CDR3 protein comes from TCRdb applying MiXCR to the 5' RACE reads. In the table there are some 1,600,000 distinct CDR3 sequences, about 30% of which are singletons. Sequencing input: cord blood. The chain employs TRBV11-2 and TRBJ1-4, with TRBD1 identical over 11 bases. The receptor was derived from a newborn girl in good health. The CDR3 DNA sequence: TGTGCCAGCAGGTCCCGGGACAGGGGGACTGAAAAACTGTTTTTT. Protein sequence: CASRSRDRGTEKLFF.